Listed below are T cell receptor beta chains from one sample, sequenced in a study of PD-1 blockade in classical Hodgkin lymphoma. Libraries were prepared by immunoSEQ multiplex PCR; TCRdb keeps only in-frame clonotypes and omits some of them. The sample consists of 20,000 to 30,000 clones, roughly nine tenths of them appearing once. The specimen sequenced was CD4+ T cells from blood. The origin of the receptors is a human donor with classical Hodgkin lymphoma. Both conserved end residues are part of each CDR3.

j_gene,v_gene,CDR3aa
TRBJ2-1,TRBV7-6,CASSLAMKAGQYNEQFF
TRBJ2-2,TRBV18,CASSPYQGRNTGELFF
TRBJ2-5,TRBV5-6,CASSLSGPAGLETQYF
TRBJ2-3,TRBV5-6,CASSLTTSVQGRTDTQYF
TRBJ1-2,TRBV7-2,CASSLSWTGAYGYTF
TRBJ2-3,TRBV5-1,CASSLGGAPTDTQYF
TRBJ2-3,TRBV15,CATTSIGAGRTDTQYF
TRBJ1-5,TRBV7-2,CASSQSRFQPQHF
TRBJ1-6,TRBV5-8,CASSLEGVTNSPLHF
TRBJ2-1,TRBV14,CASSQERWNNEQFF
TRBJ1-2,TRBV18,CASSPPSAGHGYTF
TRBJ2-5,TRBV18,CASSRTGFMETQYF
TRBJ1-1,TRBV19,CASREGGTLNTEAFF
TRBJ1-6,TRBV10-3,CAISEPGRGPKQGSPLHF
TRBJ1-2,TRBV5-6,CASSLDRGRPSGYTF
TRBJ2-1,TRBV15,CATRQGAYNEQFF
TRBJ2-3,TRBV29-1,CSGGGSTDTQYF
TRBJ2-7,TRBV7-3,CASSVTSAYEQYF
TRBJ1-5,TRBV29-1,CSVRKNSNQPQHF
TRBJ2-7,TRBV4-1,CASSRLSGGWYEQYF
TRBJ1-1,TRBV5-4,CASSLFGGFEAFF
TRBJ2-2,TRBV11-2,CASSLQRVNTGELFF
TRBJ1-5,TRBV2,CASSDNSNQPQHF
TRBJ2-7,TRBV5-1,CASSLATHRSYEQYF
TRBJ1-6,TRBV2,CASSQRSDSPLHF
TRBJ1-1,TRBV25-1,CASSEFGGRERAFF
TRBJ1-2,TRBV2,CASSSGTSYGYTF
TRBJ1-5,TRBV5-4,CASSLMGDPSNQPQHF
TRBJ1-3,TRBV10-1,CASSATPPGPGNTIYF
TRBJ1-5,TRBV10-3,CAISESREEPQHF
TRBJ2-5,TRBV30,CAWSGEVQETQYF
TRBJ1-1,TRBV19,CASSMQAMNTEAFF